A selection of T cell receptor beta chains follows, all from one sample in a study of Graves' ophthalmopathy and Graves' hyperthyroidism. TCRdb reanalysed the multiplex PCR reads using MiXCR and keeps one entry per CDR3 protein. The sample yields 650,000 to 900,000 distinct CDR3 sequences, around 40% seen once. Source material: peripheral blood. The receptors were sampled from an adult man with Graves' ophthalmopathy. The CDR3 runs from the conserved cysteine through the conserved F or W.

TRBJ2-1	TRBV29-1	CSVEGGQGSYNEQFF
TRBJ2-2	TRBV2	CASSPDRQNTGELFF
TRBJ1-3	TRBV29-1	CSAGTGGQETIYF
TRBJ1-1	TRBV7-3	CASREGVSPGTEAFF
TRBJ2-3	TRBV7-6	CASSLKDPAPWDTQYF
TRBJ2-7	TRBV2	CASTPRAGGFHEQYF
TRBJ2-7	TRBV2	CASTRHRDEQYF
TRBJ2-7	TRBV20-1	CSARALAGGSLEQYF
TRBJ1-6	TRBV7-2	CASTLTASSYNSPLHF
TRBJ2-5	TRBV29-1	CSVDTSGGKETQYF
TRBJ2-7	TRBV5-1	CASSLRGGASYEQYF
TRBJ1-1	TRBV9	CASSASPTEAFF
TRBJ2-7	TRBV29-1	CSAGTGREQYF
TRBJ2-2	TRBV9	CASSVGTSGGWNTGELFF
TRBJ1-1	TRBV7-9	CASSRDGTEAFF
TRBJ2-7	TRBV29-1	CAVSGGSSYEQYF
TRBJ1-2	TRBV15	CAASSPDRAQKDGYTF
TRBJ1-3	TRBV7-2	CASSVPTGSGNTIYF
TRBJ1-1	TRBV24-1	CATSDAGGIEAFF
TRBJ2-7	TRBV19	CASRYRDTSYEQYF
TRBJ1-6	TRBV7-2	CASSLLGSSYNSPLHF
TRBJ1-4	TRBV10-1	CARGHTEKLFF
TRBJ1-4	TRBV11-1	CASSESKVDLLQIATNEKLFF
TRBJ1-2	TRBV12-3/TRBV12-4	CASSLIVGGNYGYTF
TRBJ1-4	TRBV29-1	CSVEDLLTSEKLFF
TRBJ2-7	TRBV19	CASSPQEGEQYF
TRBJ2-5	TRBV19	CASSNSGAQYF
TRBJ2-7	TRBV20-1	CSAPGRALDEQYF
TRBJ2-2	TRBV29-1	CSIPSRDSPTTGELFF
TRBJ2-5	TRBV4-3	CASSRTGLGLETQYF
TRBJ2-7	TRBV20-1	CSAGRQGFSYEQYF
TRBJ1-2	TRBV29-1	CSVDSNYGYTF
TRBJ1-4	TRBV7-8	CASSWTEANEKLFF
TRBJ2-7	TRBV7-2	CASSQALGSSYEQYF
TRBJ2-7	TRBV7-2	CASSLVGEQYF
TRBJ1-1	TRBV10-3	CASTPPGPNTEAFF
TRBJ2-7	TRBV29-1	CSVESGDNSYEQYF